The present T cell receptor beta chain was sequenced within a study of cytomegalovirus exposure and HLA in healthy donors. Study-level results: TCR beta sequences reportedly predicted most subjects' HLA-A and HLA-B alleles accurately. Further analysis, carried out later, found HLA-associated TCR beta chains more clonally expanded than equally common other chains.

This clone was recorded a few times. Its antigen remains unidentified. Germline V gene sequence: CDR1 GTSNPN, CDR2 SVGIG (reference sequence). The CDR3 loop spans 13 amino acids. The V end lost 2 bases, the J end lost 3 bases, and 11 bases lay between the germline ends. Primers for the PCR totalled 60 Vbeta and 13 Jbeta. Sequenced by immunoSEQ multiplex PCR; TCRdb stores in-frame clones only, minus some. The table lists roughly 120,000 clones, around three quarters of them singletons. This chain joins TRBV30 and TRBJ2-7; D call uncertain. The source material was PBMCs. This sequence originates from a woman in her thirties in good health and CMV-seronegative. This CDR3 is CAWSLGGRYEQYF. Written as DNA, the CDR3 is TGTGCCTGGAGTCTGGGTGGGCGCTACGAGCAGTACTTC.